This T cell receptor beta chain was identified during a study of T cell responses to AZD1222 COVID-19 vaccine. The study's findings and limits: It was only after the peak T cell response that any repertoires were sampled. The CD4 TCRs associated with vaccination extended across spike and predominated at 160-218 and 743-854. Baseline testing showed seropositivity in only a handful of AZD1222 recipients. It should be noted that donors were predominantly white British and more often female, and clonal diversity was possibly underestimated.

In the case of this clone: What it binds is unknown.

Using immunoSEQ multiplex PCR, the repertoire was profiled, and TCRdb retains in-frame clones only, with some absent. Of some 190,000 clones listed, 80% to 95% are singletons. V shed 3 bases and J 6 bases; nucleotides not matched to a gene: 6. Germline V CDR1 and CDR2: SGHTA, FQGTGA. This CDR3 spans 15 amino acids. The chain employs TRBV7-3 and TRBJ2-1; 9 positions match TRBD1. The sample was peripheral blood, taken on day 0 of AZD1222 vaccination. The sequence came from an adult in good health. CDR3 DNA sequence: TGTGCCAGCAGCTTGGGACAGGGATCGGTCAATGAGCAGTTCTTC. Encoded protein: CASSLGQGSVNEQFF.